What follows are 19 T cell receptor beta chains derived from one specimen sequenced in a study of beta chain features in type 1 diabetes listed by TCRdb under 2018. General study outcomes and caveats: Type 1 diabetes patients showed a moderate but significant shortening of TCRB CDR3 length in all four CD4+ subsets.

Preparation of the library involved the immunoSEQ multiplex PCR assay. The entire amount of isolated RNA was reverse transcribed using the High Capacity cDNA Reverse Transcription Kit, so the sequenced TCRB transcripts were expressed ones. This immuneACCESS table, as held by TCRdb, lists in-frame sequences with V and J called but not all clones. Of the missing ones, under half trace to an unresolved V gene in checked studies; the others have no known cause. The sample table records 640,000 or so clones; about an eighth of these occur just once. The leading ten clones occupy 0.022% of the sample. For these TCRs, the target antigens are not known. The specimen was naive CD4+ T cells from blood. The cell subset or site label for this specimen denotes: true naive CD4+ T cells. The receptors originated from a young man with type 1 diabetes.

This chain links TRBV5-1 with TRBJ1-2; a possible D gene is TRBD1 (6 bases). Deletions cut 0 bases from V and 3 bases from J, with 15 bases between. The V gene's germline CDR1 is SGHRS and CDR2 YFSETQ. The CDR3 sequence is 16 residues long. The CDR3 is CASSLVQGQNYYGYTF. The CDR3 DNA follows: TGCGCCAGCAGCTTGGTTCAGGGACAAAATTACTATGGCTACACCTTC. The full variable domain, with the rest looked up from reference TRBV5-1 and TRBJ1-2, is KAGVTQTPRYLIKTRGQQVTLSCSPISGHRSVSWYQQTPGQGLQFLFEYFSETQRNKGNFPGRFSGRQFSNSRSEMNVSTLELGDSALYLCASSLVQGQNYYGYTFGSGTRLTVV.

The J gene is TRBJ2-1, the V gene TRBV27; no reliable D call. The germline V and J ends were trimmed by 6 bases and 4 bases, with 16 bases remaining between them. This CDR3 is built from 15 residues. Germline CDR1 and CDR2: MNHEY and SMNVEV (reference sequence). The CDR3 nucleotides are TGTGCCAGCAGAGCTTATGGTCCGGCTTACAATGAGCAGTTCTTC. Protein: CASRAYGPAYNEQFF.

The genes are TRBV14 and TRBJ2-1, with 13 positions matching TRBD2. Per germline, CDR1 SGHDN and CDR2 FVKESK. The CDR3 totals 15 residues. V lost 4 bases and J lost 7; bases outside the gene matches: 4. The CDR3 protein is CASSRGTSGANEQFF. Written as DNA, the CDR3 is TGTGCCAGCAGCCGCGGGACTAGCGGGGCTAATGAGCAGTTCTTC.

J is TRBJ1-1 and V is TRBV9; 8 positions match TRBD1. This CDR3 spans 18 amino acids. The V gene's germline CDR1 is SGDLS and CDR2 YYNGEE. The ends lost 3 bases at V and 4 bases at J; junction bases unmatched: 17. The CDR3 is CASSAMIAQGASGTEAFF. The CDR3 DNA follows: TGTGCCAGCAGCGCTATGATAGCGCAGGGGGCCTCGGGCACTGAAGCTTTCTTT.

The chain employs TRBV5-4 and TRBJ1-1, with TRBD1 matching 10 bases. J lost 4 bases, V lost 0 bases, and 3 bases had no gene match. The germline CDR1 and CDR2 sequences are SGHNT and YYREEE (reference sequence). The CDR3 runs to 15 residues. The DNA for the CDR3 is TGTGCCAGCAGCTTGGCGGACAGGGGGGTCACTGAAGCTTTCTTT. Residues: CASSLADRGVTEAFF. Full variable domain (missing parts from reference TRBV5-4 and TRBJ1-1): ETGVTQSPTHLIKTRGQQVTLRCSSQSGHNTVSWYQQALGQGPQFIFQYYREEENGRGNFPPRFSGLQFPNYSSELNVNALELDDSALYLCASSLADRGVTEAFFGQGTRLTVV.

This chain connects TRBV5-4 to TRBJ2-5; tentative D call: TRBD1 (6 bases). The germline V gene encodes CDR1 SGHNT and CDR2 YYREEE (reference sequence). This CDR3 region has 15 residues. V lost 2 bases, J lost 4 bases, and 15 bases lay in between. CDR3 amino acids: CASSLFQGLRETQYF. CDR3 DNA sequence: TGTGCCAGCAGCTTATTTCAGGGGTTGAGAGAGACCCAGTACTTC.

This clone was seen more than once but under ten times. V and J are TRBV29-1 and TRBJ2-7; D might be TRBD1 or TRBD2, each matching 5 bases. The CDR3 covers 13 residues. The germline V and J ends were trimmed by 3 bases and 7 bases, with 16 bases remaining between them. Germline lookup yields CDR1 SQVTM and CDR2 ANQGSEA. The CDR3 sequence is CSVDAQGTGEQYF. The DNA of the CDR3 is TGCAGCGTTGATGCCCAAGGGACGGGTGAGCAGTACTTC.

The CDR3 sequence is CASRLVAPTDRPSYEQYF. The CDR3 nucleotides read TGTGCAAGTCGCTTAGTAGCCCCCACGGACAGACCGTCCTACGAGCAGTACTTC. The rearrangement uses TRBV12-2 and TRBJ2-7; TRBD1 is the table's D call, not checked against the DNA. TRBV12-2 is a pseudogene segment. The CDR3 is made up of 18 amino acids.

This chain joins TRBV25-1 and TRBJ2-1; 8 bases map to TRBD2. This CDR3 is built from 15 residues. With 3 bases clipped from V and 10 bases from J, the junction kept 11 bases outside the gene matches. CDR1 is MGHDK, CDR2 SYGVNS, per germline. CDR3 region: CASSDGGGAAQEQFF. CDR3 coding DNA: TGTGCCAGCAGTGACGGGGGGGGAGCTGCCCAGGAGCAGTTCTTC.

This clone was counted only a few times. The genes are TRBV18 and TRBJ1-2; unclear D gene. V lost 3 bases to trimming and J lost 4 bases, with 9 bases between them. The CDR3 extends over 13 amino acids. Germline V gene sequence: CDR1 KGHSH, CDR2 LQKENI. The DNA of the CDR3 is TGTGCCAGCTCACCTGGGCAGGTCTATGGCTACACCTTC. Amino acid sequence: CASSPGQVYGYTF.

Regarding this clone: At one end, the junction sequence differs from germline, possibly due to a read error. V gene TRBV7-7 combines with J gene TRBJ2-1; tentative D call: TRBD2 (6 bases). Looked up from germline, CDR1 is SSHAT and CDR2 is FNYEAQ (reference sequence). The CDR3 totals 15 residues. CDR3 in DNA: TGTGCTAGCAGCTTAGCGGAGGGGAGTTACAATGAGCAGTTCTTC. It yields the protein CASSLAEGSYNEQFF.

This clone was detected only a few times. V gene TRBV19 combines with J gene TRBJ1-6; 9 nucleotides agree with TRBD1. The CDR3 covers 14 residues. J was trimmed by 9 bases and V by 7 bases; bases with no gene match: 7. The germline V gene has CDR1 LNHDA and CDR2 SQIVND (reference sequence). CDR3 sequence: CASKKQGARSPLHF. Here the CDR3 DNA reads TGTGCCAGTAAGAAACAGGGGGCGCGTTCACCCCTCCACTTT.

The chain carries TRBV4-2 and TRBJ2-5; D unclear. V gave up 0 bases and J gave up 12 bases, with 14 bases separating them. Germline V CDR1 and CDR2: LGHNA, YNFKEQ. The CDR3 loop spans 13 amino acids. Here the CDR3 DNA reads TGTGCCAGCAGCCAAGACGTCCTCGCCCCCGAGTACTTC. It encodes CASSQDVLAPEYF.

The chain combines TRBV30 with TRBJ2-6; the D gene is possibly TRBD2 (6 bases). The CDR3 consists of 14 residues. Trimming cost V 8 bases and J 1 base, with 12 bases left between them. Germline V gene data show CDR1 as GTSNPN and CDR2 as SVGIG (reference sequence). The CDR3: CAGPGESGANVLTF. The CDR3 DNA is TGTGCCGGCCCGGGAGAGTCTGGGGCCAACGTCCTGACTTTC.

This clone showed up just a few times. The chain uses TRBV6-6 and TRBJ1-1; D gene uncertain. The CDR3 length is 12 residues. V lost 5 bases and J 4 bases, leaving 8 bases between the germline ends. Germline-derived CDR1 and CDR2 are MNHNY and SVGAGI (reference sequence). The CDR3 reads CASSQHRTEAFF. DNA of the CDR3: TGTGCCAGCAGTCAACACCGCACTGAAGCTTTCTTT.

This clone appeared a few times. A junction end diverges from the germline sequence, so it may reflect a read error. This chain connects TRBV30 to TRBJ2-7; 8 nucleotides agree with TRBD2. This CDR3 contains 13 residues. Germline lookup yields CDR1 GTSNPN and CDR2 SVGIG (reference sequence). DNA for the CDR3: TGTGCCTGGAGCGACATCGCGAGCGGGGGCCTCCACTTC. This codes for CAWSDIASGGLHF.

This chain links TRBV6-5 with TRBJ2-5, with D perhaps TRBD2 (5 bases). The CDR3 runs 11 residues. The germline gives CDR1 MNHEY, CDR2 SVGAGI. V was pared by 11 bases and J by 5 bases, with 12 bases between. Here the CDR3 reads CAAGVRETQYF. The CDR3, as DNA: TGTGCCGCCGGGGTCCGGGAGACCCAGTACTTC.

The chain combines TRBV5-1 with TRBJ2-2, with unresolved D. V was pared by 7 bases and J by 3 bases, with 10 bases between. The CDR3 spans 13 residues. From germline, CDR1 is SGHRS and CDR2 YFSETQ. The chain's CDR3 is CASYEGDTGELFF. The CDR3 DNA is TGCGCCAGCTACGAAGGCGACACCGGGGAGCTGTTTTTT.

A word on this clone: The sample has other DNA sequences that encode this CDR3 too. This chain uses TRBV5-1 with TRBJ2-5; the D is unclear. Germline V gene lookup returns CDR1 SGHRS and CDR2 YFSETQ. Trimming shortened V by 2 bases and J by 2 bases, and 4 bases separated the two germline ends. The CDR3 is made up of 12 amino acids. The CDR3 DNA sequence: TGCGCCAGCAGCTTAACTCAAGAGACCCAGTACTTC. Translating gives CASSLTQETQYF.